The T cell receptor beta chain described here comes from a study of radiotherapy plus CTLA-4 blockade in lung cancer. Profiled with immunoSEQ multiplex PCR; TCRdb holds only in-frame clones, not every one. The sample yields approximately 80,000 clones, over 65% seen once. This clone was picked up one time. Germline CDR1 is SNHLY and CDR2 is FYNNEI. The CDR3 is 12 residues long. V was cut by 4 bases and J by 5 bases, with 8 bases left in between. The clonotype originates from a human donor with non-small cell lung cancer whose response to radiotherapy plus ipilimumab could not be evaluated. The genes are TRBV2 and TRBJ1-2; a possible D gene is TRBD1 (5 bases). The sequencing used peripheral blood, collected from a patient treated with radiotherapy plus ipilimumab. In DNA form, the CDR3 reads TGTGCCAGCAGTGGGACAAAGTATGGCTACACCTTC. Protein product: CASSGTKYGYTF.